A selection of T cell receptor beta chains follows, all from one sample in a study of blood T cell repertoires in COVID-19. Some clones are missing from TCRdb's copy, which holds only in-frame ones; the method was immunoSEQ multiplex PCR. This sample has 45,000 to 55,000 clones; 80% to 85% occur once, and the top ten carry more than 1.5%. Material for sequencing was peripheral blood. The receptors derive from a man in his fifties with acute or convalescent COVID-19. The CDR3 runs from the conserved cysteine through the conserved F or W.

>TRBV4-1
CASSRADREFTEAFF
>TRBV11-3
CASSLARTGVASGANVLTF
>TRBV5-5
CASSLGWQGGTRETQYF
>TRBV18
CASSSGGRTTGELFF
>TRBV27
CASSGFRGEDYGYTF
>TRBV18
CASSPGLAGVQTQYF
>TRBV4-1
CASNFKSGGSQETQYF
>TRBV5-5
CASSFIRGGSEKLFF
>TRBV6-5
CASSRAGTTYEQYF
>TRBV7-2
CASTNRGGTHF
>TRBV10-3
CAISESIVVDRGSRRGEQFF
>TRBV30
CACNSGSEYQPQHF
>TRBV6-1
CASSDLAGVYNEQFF
>TRBV10-2
CASSESIGGQQLWPQHF
>TRBV11-2
CASSFNSPETQYF
>TRBV28
CASSLLAEGKYF
>TRBV12-5
CASGGRASTDTQYF
>TRBV29-1
CSVADRGRGYTF
>TRBV5-1
CASSSVATGKYEQYF
>TRBV28
CASRRLPHKYSNQPQHF
>TRBV11-2
CASSLGGAGDSYNEQFF
>TRBV5-4
CASSWEGGINYEQYF
>TRBV6-2/TRBV6-3
CASSYSKGQGGQPQHF
>TRBV27
CASSLSRRAEYNEKLFF
>TRBV27
CASRGALQSSYNEQFF
>TRBV4-1
CASSARQGARGANVLTF
>TRBV4-2
CASSQSLAGGYEQYF
>TRBV5-8
CASSRTQGYYGYTF
>TRBV10-3
CAISESVGVGNQPQHF
>TRBV29-1
CSAQTGRNYGYTF
>TRBV6-6
CASSLKLGEQFF
>TRBV4-1
CASSQGLAGGGTGELFF
>TRBV5-1
CASSLQGSHEQYF
>TRBV18
CASSPNGGTEAFF
>TRBV5-1
CASSLERTGTEAFF
>TRBV28
CASSLPGQGGREKLFF
>TRBV9
CASSETPRRDFNYGYTF